This is a list of T cell receptor beta chains from one sample in a study of T-cell reconstitution after alpha-beta-depleted transplantation in children. Each CDR3 protein gets one entry after TCRdb re-called the PCR reads with MiXCR. The sample yields about 600,000 distinct CDR3 sequences, roughly 13% seen once. Sample: PBMCs, mostly from graft donor cells, taken 360 days after TCRalphabeta/CD19-depleted stem cell transplant. All receptors derive from a male patient between 10 and 17 years old who had a stem cell transplant for acute myeloid leukemia, so the T cells may come from the graft donor. Each CDR3 is given with its conserved first and last residue. Fields, in order: D gene, V gene, J gene, clone size, CDR3 DNA, CDR3 protein. A D gene is named only where the DNA matches it firmly. Clone size is shown for a subset of rows, as once, few, many or a class of expanded clone.

d_gene: TRBD2; v_gene: TRBV20-1; j_gene: TRBJ2-5; abundance: -; CDR3nt: TGCAGTGCTAGTCAGGATAGCGGGAGTGGGGAGACCCAGTGCTTC; CDR3aa: CSASQDSGSGETQCF
d_gene: TRBD2; v_gene: TRBV7-2; j_gene: TRBJ2-5; abundance: -; CDR3nt: TGTGCCAGCAGCCTGGGGACTAGTGCCCAAGAGACCCAGTACTTC; CDR3aa: CASSLGTSAQETQYF
d_gene: -; v_gene: TRBV11-2; j_gene: TRBJ2-3; abundance: few; CDR3nt: TGTGCCAGCAGCTCGAGCCCGGGATTTAGAAGGCCCACAGATACGCAGTATTTT; CDR3aa: CASSSSPGFRRPTDTQYF
d_gene: -; v_gene: TRBV12-3/TRBV12-4; j_gene: TRBJ1-1; abundance: many; CDR3nt: TGTGCCAGCAGTTATAGGGGATTGAACACTGAAGCTTTCTTT; CDR3aa: CASSYRGLNTEAFF
d_gene: -; v_gene: TRBV20-1; j_gene: TRBJ2-1; abundance: few; CDR3nt: TGCAGTGCTAGACACAATGAGCAGTTCTTC; CDR3aa: CSARHNEQFF
d_gene: TRBD2; v_gene: TRBV4-2; j_gene: TRBJ2-1; abundance: few; CDR3nt: TGTGCCAGCAGCCCCTCTGCTAGCGGGGTCCCCAGCTCCTACAATGAGCAGTTCTTC; CDR3aa: CASSPSASGVPSSYNEQFF
d_gene: -; v_gene: TRBV20-1; j_gene: TRBJ2-1; abundance: few; CDR3nt: TGCAGTGCTAGAGATTGGGGCGGGAAGAAGGCCAATGAGCAGTTCTTC; CDR3aa: CSARDWGGKKANEQFF
d_gene: -; v_gene: TRBV7-2; j_gene: TRBJ2-7; abundance: -; CDR3nt: TGTGCCAGCAGCTTCCCACTCCAGGGGGGAGAGCAGTACTTC; CDR3aa: CASSFPLQGGEQYF
d_gene: -; v_gene: TRBV6-5; j_gene: TRBJ2-1; abundance: -; CDR3nt: TGTGCCAGCAGTTACTCAACCTACAATGAGCAGTTCTTC; CDR3aa: CASSYSTYNEQFF
d_gene: -; v_gene: TRBV7-8; j_gene: TRBJ2-7; abundance: -; CDR3nt: TGTGCCAGCAGGAAAGAGACAGCTCACTACGAGCAGTACTTC; CDR3aa: CASRKETAHYEQYF
d_gene: -; v_gene: TRBV3-1; j_gene: TRBJ2-7; abundance: many; CDR3nt: TGTGCCAGCAGCCAGTATGTACAGGGCTACGAGCAGTACTTC; CDR3aa: CASSQYVQGYEQYF
d_gene: -; v_gene: TRBV5-1; j_gene: TRBJ2-4; abundance: few; CDR3nt: TGCGCCAGCAGCTGGAAAAACATTCAGTACTTC; CDR3aa: CASSWKNIQYF
d_gene: -; v_gene: TRBV9; j_gene: TRBJ2-5; abundance: few; CDR3nt: TGTGCCAGCAGCCCCCGACTAGAACTCCCACAAGAGACCCAGTACTTC; CDR3aa: CASSPRLELPQETQYF
d_gene: -; v_gene: TRBV29-1; j_gene: TRBJ1-1; abundance: few; CDR3nt: TGCAGCGTTGTGCGCTGGGACACAAGAAAAAGGATGAACACTGAAGCTTTCTTT; CDR3aa: CSVVRWDTRKRMNTEAFF
d_gene: -; v_gene: TRBV7-3; j_gene: TRBJ1-1; abundance: few; CDR3nt: TGTGCCAGCAGCTCCACATGGTCCCCGGCGGTTATGAACACTGAAGCTTTCTTT; CDR3aa: CASSSTWSPAVMNTEAFF
d_gene: TRBD1; v_gene: TRBV5-1; j_gene: TRBJ1-3; abundance: few; CDR3nt: TGCGCCAGCAGCTTGGCCATTTTGGGACAGGGGTCTGGAAACACCATATATTTT; CDR3aa: CASSLAILGQGSGNTIYF